This note documents a single TCR beta chain sequence. Its specificity is unknown. Primers: 60 Vbeta forward and 13 Jbeta reverse. The protocol was immunoSEQ multiplex PCR, while the TCRdb copy is restricted to in-frame clones and leaves out a portion. Of around 180,000 clones in the sample, roughly 80% were seen once. This sample was taken from a study of cytomegalovirus exposure and HLA in healthy donors. General study findings and limits: High sensitivity and specificity were reportedly achieved when the classifier diagnosed cytomegalovirus status. Specific recognition of CMV antigens was confirmed in vitro for three chains (all CMV-associated). Across donors, most TCRs were seen rarely, yet some public ones were widespread. Within an earlier analysis, most TCR beta V segments proved productive either about 90% or about 30% of the time.

Trimming cost V 6 bases and J 5 bases, with 17 bases left between them. Germline V gives CDR1 SGHRS, CDR2 YFSETQ. The CDR3 is 15 residues long. This TCR was sampled from a boy aged 10-17 years in good health and CMV-seronegative. Source material: PBMCs. The rearrangement links TRBV5-1 to TRBJ2-2; D call uncertain. The CDR3 nucleotides read TGCGCCAGCACCCGGAACGAGGCGGAAACCGGGGAGCTGTTTTTT. Its protein is CASTRNEAETGELFF.